A selection of T cell receptor beta chains follows, all from one sample in a study of tumor-infiltrating lymphocytes in localized non-small cell lung cancer. Clones were sequenced by immunoSEQ multiplex PCR, and TCRdb holds only the in-frame ones, with some missing. The sample has roughly 4,600 clones; approximately 95% are singletons. The sequencing input was uninvolved lung tissue not adjacent to the tumor. Source of these receptors: a human donor with non-small cell lung cancer. The CDR3 runs from the conserved cysteine through the conserved F or W. Each record gives: clone size, V gene, D gene, J gene, CDR3 protein, CDR3 DNA. The D gene is left open where the match is weak. Size is stated for part of the rows, as once, few or many counts, or as a class when the clone is expanded.

clone size: once
V gene: TRBV11-2
D gene: TRBD2
J gene: TRBJ2-5
CDR3 protein: CASSKAGGPETQYF
CDR3 DNA: TGTGCCAGCAGCAAAGCGGGAGGGCCAGAGACCCAGTACTTC

clone size: -
V gene: TRBV2
D gene: -
J gene: TRBJ2-5
CDR3 protein: CASSEGRGETQYF
CDR3 DNA: TGTGCCAGCAGTGAGGGGCGTGGAGAGACCCAGTACTTC

clone size: -
V gene: TRBV5-1
D gene: -
J gene: TRBJ1-6
CDR3 protein: CASSLAPGSDSNSPLHF
CDR3 DNA: TGCGCCAGCAGCTTGGCCCCGGGATCCGATAGTAATTCACCCCTCCACTTT

clone size: -
V gene: TRBV6-1
D gene: TRBD1
J gene: TRBJ1-2
CDR3 protein: CASSEGPGTGGVGYTF
CDR3 DNA: TGTGCCAGCAGTGAGGGCCCCGGGACAGGTGGTGTGGGCTACACCTTC

clone size: -
V gene: TRBV29-1
D gene: -
J gene: TRBJ2-7
CDR3 protein: CSGRTDSYEQYF
CDR3 DNA: TGCAGCGGGAGGACGGACTCCTACGAGCAGTACTTC

clone size: -
V gene: TRBV7-2
D gene: TRBD1
J gene: TRBJ2-3
CDR3 protein: CASSLGQGADTQYF
CDR3 DNA: TGTGCCAGCAGCTTGGGACAGGGGGCAGATACGCAGTATTTT

clone size: -
V gene: TRBV25-1
D gene: TRBD1
J gene: TRBJ1-2
CDR3 protein: CASSEPRGEVYGYTF
CDR3 DNA: TGTGCCAGCAGTGAGCCCAGGGGGGAGGTCTATGGCTACACCTTC

clone size: -
V gene: TRBV7-2
D gene: TRBD2
J gene: TRBJ2-7
CDR3 protein: CASSLRGLGDEQYF
CDR3 DNA: TGTGCCAGCAGCTTAAGGGGACTAGGGGACGAGCAGTACTTC

clone size: -
V gene: TRBV4-1
D gene: TRBD1
J gene: TRBJ1-1
CDR3 protein: CASSQGQGVGTEAFF
CDR3 DNA: TGCGCCAGCAGCCAAGGACAGGGTGTGGGCACTGAAGCTTTCTTT

clone size: -
V gene: TRBV5-1
D gene: -
J gene: TRBJ1-2
CDR3 protein: CASSFATVNYGYTF
CDR3 DNA: TGCGCCAGCAGCTTCGCGACGGTAAACTATGGCTACACCTTC

clone size: -
V gene: TRBV30
D gene: -
J gene: TRBJ2-7
CDR3 protein: CAWSVIAGEQYF
CDR3 DNA: TGTGCCTGGAGTGTAATTGCGGGGGAGCAGTACTTC

clone size: -
V gene: TRBV6-5
D gene: TRBD1
J gene: TRBJ1-1
CDR3 protein: CASRTGDTEAFF
CDR3 DNA: TGTGCCAGCAGGACAGGGGACACTGAAGCTTTCTTT

clone size: -
V gene: TRBV5-1
D gene: TRBD1
J gene: TRBJ1-1
CDR3 protein: CASSSGQPGPYNTEAFF
CDR3 DNA: TGCGCCAGCAGCTCGGGACAGCCCGGCCCCTATAACACTGAAGCTTTCTTT